The 5 T cell receptor beta chains in this list originate from one sample, sequenced in a study of Ad26.COV2.S vaccination and SARS-CoV-2 variants. Noted treatment: some 20 received Ad26.COV2.S at low or high dose, single or two shots; 5 received placebo; per-sample allocation not given. Sampling was done on day 63 after the first vaccine or placebo injection. The repertoire was sequenced with immunoSEQ multiplex PCR; TCRdb's copy has only in-frame clones and lacks some. The table lists approximately 410,000 clones, roughly 90% of them singletons, with around 1.7% in the top ten. Sequencing was performed on peripheral blood, taken in a trial of Ad26.COV2.S vaccine versus placebo. Receptor source: a person between 18 and 60 years old who received the Ad26.COV2.S COVID-19 vaccine or a placebo.

The chain carries TRBV5-5 and TRBJ2-2; TRBD2 matches 8 bases. This CDR3 is 17 amino acids long. The germline gives CDR1 SGHKS, CDR2 YYEKEE (reference sequence). The V segment lost 4 bases and the J segment 7 bases; nucleotides outside the gene matches: 15. In DNA, the CDR3 is TGTGCCAGCAGCCTCCCGCTAGCTGCGGGGGGAGTCGGGGAGCTGTTTTTT. It codes for CASSLPLAAGGVGELFF. Full variable domain (outside the CDR3, taken from reference TRBV5-5 and TRBJ2-2): DAGVTQSPTHLIKTRGQQVTLRCSPISGHKSVSWYQQVLGQGPQFIFQYYEKEERGRGNFPDRFSARQFPNYSSELNVNALLLGDSALYLCASSLPLAAGGVGELFFGEGSRLTVL.

V is TRBV4-1 and J is TRBJ2-2; TRBD2 matches at 7 bases. The CDR3 loop spans 15 amino acids. Germline V gene lookup returns CDR1 MGHRA and CDR2 YSYEKL. V trimming: 0 bases; J trimming: 7 bases; junction bases outside the gene matches: 5. DNA of the CDR3: TGCGCCAGCAGCCAAGACACGGGGGGAGTCGGGGAGCTGTTTTTT. Its translation: CASSQDTGGVGELFF.

This clone was found once. This chain uses TRBV4-3 with TRBJ1-5, with a weak D call TRBD1 (6 bases). Trimming took 0 bases from V and 0 from J, leaving 15 bases between them. The CDR3 has 18 amino acids. CDR1 is LGHNA and CDR2 is YSLEER in the germline V gene. The CDR3 reads CASSQDRTDTYSNQPQHF. CDR3 nucleotides: TGCGCCAGCAGCCAAGATAGGACAGATACATATAGCAATCAGCCCCAGCATTTT.

The rearrangement joins TRBV18 to TRBJ2-7, with D perhaps TRBD2 (6 bases). CDR3 size: 14 residues. Germline CDR1 and CDR2: KGHSH and LQKENI. V lost 5 bases and J lost 1, with 12 bases in between. CDR3 protein: CASSEAGTSYEQYF. DNA of the CDR3: TGTGCCAGCTCAGAGGCGGGGACGTCCTACGAGCAGTACTTC.

This chain uses TRBV19 with TRBJ1-6; TRBD1 matches at 9 bases. CDR1 and CDR2 from the germline V gene are LNHDA and SQIVND (reference sequence). The CDR3 consists of 15 residues. The V and J ends lost 3 bases and 12 bases, in that order; junction bases with no gene match: 9. The CDR3 sequence is CASSMETGGSIPLHF. The CDR3 coding sequence is TGTGCCAGTAGTATGGAGACAGGGGGTTCTATACCCCTCCACTTT.